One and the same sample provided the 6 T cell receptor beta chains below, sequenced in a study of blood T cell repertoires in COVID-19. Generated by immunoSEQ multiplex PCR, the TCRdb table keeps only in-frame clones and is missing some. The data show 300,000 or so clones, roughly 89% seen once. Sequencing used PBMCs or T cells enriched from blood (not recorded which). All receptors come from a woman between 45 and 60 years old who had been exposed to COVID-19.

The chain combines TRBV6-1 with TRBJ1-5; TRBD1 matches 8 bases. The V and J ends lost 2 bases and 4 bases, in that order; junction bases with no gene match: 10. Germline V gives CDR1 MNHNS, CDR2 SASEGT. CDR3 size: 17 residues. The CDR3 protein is CASSERYGTGKNQPQHF. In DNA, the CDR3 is TGTGCCAGCAGTGAAAGGTACGGGACAGGTAAAAATCAGCCCCAGCATTTT.

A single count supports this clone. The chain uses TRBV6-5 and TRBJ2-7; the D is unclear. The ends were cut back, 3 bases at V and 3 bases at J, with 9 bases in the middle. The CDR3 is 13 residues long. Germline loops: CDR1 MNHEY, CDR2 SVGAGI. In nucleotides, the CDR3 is TGTGCCAGCAGTTATGACTCGAACTACGAGCAGTACTTC. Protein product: CASSYDSNYEQYF.

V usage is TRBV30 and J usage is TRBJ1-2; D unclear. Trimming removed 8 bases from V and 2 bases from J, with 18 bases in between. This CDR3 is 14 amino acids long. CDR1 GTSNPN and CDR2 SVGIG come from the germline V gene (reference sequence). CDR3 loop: CASYLPSANYGYTF. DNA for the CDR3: TGTGCCAGCTACCTCCCCAGCGCAAACTATGGCTACACCTTC.

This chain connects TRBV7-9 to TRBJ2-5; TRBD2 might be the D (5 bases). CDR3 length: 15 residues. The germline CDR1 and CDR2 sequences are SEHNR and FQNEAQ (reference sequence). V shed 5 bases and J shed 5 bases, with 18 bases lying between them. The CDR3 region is CASSRGVGSPETQYF. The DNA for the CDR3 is TGTGCCAGCAGCCGTGGGGTGGGGAGCCCGGAGACCCAGTACTTC.

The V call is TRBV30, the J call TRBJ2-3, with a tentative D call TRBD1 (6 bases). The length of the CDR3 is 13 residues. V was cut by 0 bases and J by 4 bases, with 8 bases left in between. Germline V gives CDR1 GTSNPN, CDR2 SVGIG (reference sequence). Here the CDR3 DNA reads TGTGCCTGGAGTGTACAGGGTCCAGATACGCAGTATTTT. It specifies CAWSVQGPDTQYF.

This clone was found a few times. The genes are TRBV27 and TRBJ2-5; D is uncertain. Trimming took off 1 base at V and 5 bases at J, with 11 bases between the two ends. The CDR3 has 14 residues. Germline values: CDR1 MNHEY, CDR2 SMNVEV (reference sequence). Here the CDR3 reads CASSLYPGSETQYF. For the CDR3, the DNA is TGTGCCAGCAGTTTATACCCGGGTTCGGAGACCCAGTACTTC.